This is a list of T cell receptor beta chains from one sample in a study of cytomegalovirus exposure and HLA in healthy donors. The table came from immunoSEQ multiplex PCR; TCRdb's copy has only in-frame clones and leaves some out. This sample has 130,000 to 150,000 clones; about 75% occur once, and the top ten carry roughly 4%. The sample was PBMCs. All receptors derive from a man younger than 35 in good health and CMV-seronegative. CDR3s include the opening cysteine and the closing phenylalanine or tryptophan. The D gene is left open where the match is weak. Rows give clone size only sometimes, using once, few, many, or a class for an expanded clone.

D gene: .; V gene: TRBV5-1; J gene: TRBJ1-1; clone size: once; CDR3 DNA: TGCGCCAGCAGCTTGGAGGACAGCCAGTTGAACACTGAAGCTTTCTTT; CDR3 protein: CASSLEDSQLNTEAFF
D gene: TRBD1; V gene: TRBV7-2; J gene: TRBJ1-1; clone size: .; CDR3 DNA: TGTGCCAGCAGCCGCCTCGACAGGGGGGTAATTACTGAAGCTTTCTTT; CDR3 protein: CASSRLDRGVITEAFF
D gene: .; V gene: TRBV6-5; J gene: TRBJ1-5; clone size: .; CDR3 DNA: TGTGCCAGCCAGAGGGATAGCAATCAGCCCCAGCATTTT; CDR3 protein: CASQRDSNQPQHF
D gene: TRBD1; V gene: TRBV13; J gene: TRBJ2-7; clone size: .; CDR3 DNA: TGTGCCAGCAGCTTGGGACAGAACGAGCAGTACTTC; CDR3 protein: CASSLGQNEQYF
D gene: .; V gene: TRBV11-3; J gene: TRBJ1-3; clone size: few; CDR3 DNA: TGTGCCAGCAGCTGGGAGAGAGGAAACACCATATATTTT; CDR3 protein: CASSWERGNTIYF
D gene: TRBD2; V gene: TRBV29-1; J gene: TRBJ2-7; clone size: .; CDR3 DNA: TGCAGCGTCCGTAGCGGGAGCAGGAACGAGCAGTACTTC; CDR3 protein: CSVRSGSRNEQYF
D gene: TRBD1; V gene: TRBV6-1; J gene: TRBJ1-1; clone size: .; CDR3 DNA: TGTGCCAGCAGTTTTACAGGGGGTCGCACTGAAGCTTTCTTT; CDR3 protein: CASSFTGGRTEAFF
D gene: .; V gene: TRBV10-1; J gene: TRBJ2-7; clone size: .; CDR3 DNA: TGCGCCAGCAGCGAAACAGGGTCCATCCACGAGCAGTACTTC; CDR3 protein: CASSETGSIHEQYF
D gene: .; V gene: TRBV15; J gene: TRBJ2-3; clone size: once; CDR3 DNA: TGTGCCACCAGCAGGACTAGTCCAGATACGCAGTATTTT; CDR3 protein: CATSRTSPDTQYF
D gene: .; V gene: TRBV4-2; J gene: TRBJ2-7; clone size: .; CDR3 DNA: TGTGCCAGCAGCCGGGACGGGAGCTACGAGCAGTACTTC; CDR3 protein: CASSRDGSYEQYF
D gene: TRBD2; V gene: TRBV6-6; J gene: TRBJ2-2; clone size: .; CDR3 DNA: TGTGCCAGCAGCCGAACGAGCGGGAGGAGTGCGGGGGAGCTGTTTTTT; CDR3 protein: CASSRTSGRSAGELFF
D gene: TRBD1; V gene: TRBV6-6; J gene: TRBJ1-1; clone size: .; CDR3 DNA: TGTGCCAGCAGTTATTTGGCAGGGGGGCACACTGAAGCTTTCTTT; CDR3 protein: CASSYLAGGHTEAFF
D gene: .; V gene: TRBV6-1; J gene: TRBJ1-1; clone size: .; CDR3 DNA: TGTGCCAGTATGGCGTGGGGGAGGATGAACACTGAAGCTTTCTTT; CDR3 protein: CASMAWGRMNTEAFF
D gene: TRBD1; V gene: TRBV19; J gene: TRBJ1-6; clone size: once; CDR3 DNA: TGTGCCAGTAGGCGTCGGGACAGGAATTCACCCCTCCACTTT; CDR3 protein: CASRRRDRNSPLHF
D gene: TRBD1; V gene: TRBV27; J gene: TRBJ2-7; clone size: .; CDR3 DNA: TGTGCCAGCAGCAAACAGGGGTTCGAGCAGTACTTC; CDR3 protein: CASSKQGFEQYF
D gene: TRBD2; V gene: TRBV9; J gene: TRBJ2-1; clone size: .; CDR3 DNA: TGTGCCAGCAGCGTAGGGCTAGCGGGAGGGAGTGAGCAGTTCTTC; CDR3 protein: CASSVGLAGGSEQFF
D gene: TRBD2; V gene: TRBV5-5; J gene: TRBJ2-1; clone size: .; CDR3 DNA: TGTGCCAGCAGACCTCCGGGACTAGCGGATTACAATGAGCAGTTCTTC; CDR3 protein: CASRPPGLADYNEQFF
D gene: .; V gene: TRBV30; J gene: TRBJ2-7; clone size: few; CDR3 DNA: TGTGCCTGGAGTGTTGGGCTAGCTGGATACGAGCAGTACTTC; CDR3 protein: CAWSVGLAGYEQYF
D gene: .; V gene: TRBV27; J gene: TRBJ2-3; clone size: .; CDR3 DNA: TGTGCCAGCAGTTTATTCGGAGGGAACAGCACCGATACGCAGTATTTT; CDR3 protein: CASSLFGGNSTDTQYF
D gene: .; V gene: TRBV28; J gene: TRBJ1-1; clone size: few; CDR3 DNA: TGTGCCAGCAGTCCGGTTCTGAGCACTGAAGCTTTCTTT; CDR3 protein: CASSPVLSTEAFF
D gene: TRBD2; V gene: TRBV7-8; J gene: TRBJ2-7; clone size: .; CDR3 DNA: TGTGCCAGCAGCTCACTACTAGCGGAGGAGCAGTACTTC; CDR3 protein: CASSSLLAEEQYF
D gene: .; V gene: TRBV6-1; J gene: TRBJ1-5; clone size: .; CDR3 DNA: TGTGCCAGCAGTGAACCTCAGAGGACATATAGCAATCAGCCCCAGCATTTT; CDR3 protein: CASSEPQRTYSNQPQHF
D gene: .; V gene: TRBV30; J gene: TRBJ2-5; clone size: .; CDR3 DNA: TGTGCCTGCCTCCAAGACAGAAAAGAGACCCAGTACTTC; CDR3 protein: CACLQDRKETQYF
D gene: TRBD2; V gene: TRBV2; J gene: TRBJ2-3; clone size: .; CDR3 DNA: TGTGCCAGCAGCTTTAGCGGGGACACAGATACGCAGTATTTT; CDR3 protein: CASSFSGDTDTQYF
D gene: TRBD2; V gene: TRBV19; J gene: TRBJ2-5; clone size: .; CDR3 DNA: TGTGCCACCCGAGGGGGAGTGGTCCTAGCGGGAGTACAAGAGACCCAGTACTTC; CDR3 protein: CATRGGVVLAGVQETQYF
D gene: TRBD1; V gene: TRBV27; J gene: TRBJ1-2; clone size: .; CDR3 DNA: TGTGCCAGCAGTTTTATAGGGGGCGATCTGGATGGCTACACCTTC; CDR3 protein: CASSFIGGDLDGYTF
D gene: .; V gene: TRBV7-8; J gene: TRBJ1-6; clone size: .; CDR3 DNA: TGTGCCAGCAGCTTAGGACAGGTCTATTCACCCCTCCACTTT; CDR3 protein: CASSLGQVYSPLHF
D gene: .; V gene: TRBV9; J gene: TRBJ2-3; clone size: once; CDR3 DNA: TGTGCCAGCAGCGTAGATTCGGGTTGGGGCACAGATACGCAGTATTTT; CDR3 protein: CASSVDSGWGTDTQYF
D gene: TRBD1; V gene: TRBV13; J gene: TRBJ1-1; clone size: .; CDR3 DNA: TGTGCCAGCAGCCCACGGACAGGGGTGAACACTGAAGCTTTCTTT; CDR3 protein: CASSPRTGVNTEAFF
D gene: .; V gene: TRBV2; J gene: TRBJ1-4; clone size: .; CDR3 DNA: TGTGCCAGCAGTGCCCCGGGACAAAGAGGGGAAAAACTGTTTTTT; CDR3 protein: CASSAPGQRGEKLFF
D gene: .; V gene: TRBV30; J gene: TRBJ1-3; clone size: few; CDR3 DNA: TGTGCCTGGAGCGGTCCGGGACACTCTGGAAACACCATATATTTT; CDR3 protein: CAWSGPGHSGNTIYF
D gene: .; V gene: TRBV7-3; J gene: TRBJ2-3; clone size: .; CDR3 DNA: TGTGCCAGCAGCTCCTCCTACTTGTCCACAGATACGCAGTATTTT; CDR3 protein: CASSSSYLSTDTQYF
D gene: TRBD1; V gene: TRBV28; J gene: TRBJ2-5; clone size: .; CDR3 DNA: TGTGCCAGCAGCGACAGGGGTCAAGAGACCCAGTACTTC; CDR3 protein: CASSDRGQETQYF
D gene: .; V gene: TRBV5-6; J gene: TRBJ1-5; clone size: once; CDR3 DNA: TGTGCCAGCAGCTTGGCAGATAGCAATCAGCCCCAGCATTTT; CDR3 protein: CASSLADSNQPQHF
D gene: TRBD1; V gene: TRBV6-1; J gene: TRBJ2-7; clone size: .; CDR3 DNA: TGTGCCAGCCTCCGGGACAGGGGACCCTACGAGCAGTACTTC; CDR3 protein: CASLRDRGPYEQYF
D gene: TRBD1; V gene: TRBV14; J gene: TRBJ1-1; clone size: .; CDR3 DNA: TGTGCCAGCAGCCAAGTAGGGGACAGGAGGAACACTGAAGCTTTCTTT; CDR3 protein: CASSQVGDRRNTEAFF
D gene: .; V gene: TRBV15; J gene: TRBJ2-6; clone size: few; CDR3 DNA: TGTGCCACCAGCAGAGATCGGGGGTCTGGGGCCAACGTCCTGACTTTC; CDR3 protein: CATSRDRGSGANVLTF
D gene: TRBD1; V gene: TRBV6-4; J gene: TRBJ1-2; clone size: .; CDR3 DNA: TGTGCCAGCAGTGACCTCAAAATATCCAGACAGGGGGCGAGATATGGCTACACCTTC; CDR3 protein: CASSDLKISRQGARYGYTF
D gene: TRBD1; V gene: TRBV29-1; J gene: TRBJ1-5; clone size: .; CDR3 DNA: TGCAGCGTTGACAGGGGGGACGGTCAGCCCCAGCATTTT; CDR3 protein: CSVDRGDGQPQHF
D gene: TRBD2; V gene: TRBV5-1; J gene: TRBJ2-7; clone size: .; CDR3 DNA: TGCGCCAGCGCCAGGACTAGCGGAGTCGACTCCTACGAGCAGTACTTC; CDR3 protein: CASARTSGVDSYEQYF
D gene: TRBD2; V gene: TRBV4-1; J gene: TRBJ2-7; clone size: .; CDR3 DNA: TGCGCCAGCAGCCAAGAGATTCTAGCGGGGTTCTCCTACGAGCAGTACTTC; CDR3 protein: CASSQEILAGFSYEQYF
D gene: .; V gene: TRBV5-4; J gene: TRBJ2-7; clone size: .; CDR3 DNA: TGTGCCAGCAGCTCGACAGGACTTGAAACCTACGAGCAGTACTTC; CDR3 protein: CASSSTGLETYEQYF
D gene: TRBD1; V gene: TRBV9; J gene: TRBJ2-7; clone size: .; CDR3 DNA: TGTGCCAGCAGCGGAGGGACAGGTGGCATCCACGAGCAGTACTTC; CDR3 protein: CASSGGTGGIHEQYF
D gene: .; V gene: TRBV6-5; J gene: TRBJ1-1; clone size: .; CDR3 DNA: TGTGCCAGCAGTTCAAGACAGTCCGAAGCTTTCTTT; CDR3 protein: CASSSRQSEAFF
D gene: .; V gene: TRBV2; J gene: TRBJ2-3; clone size: .; CDR3 DNA: TGTGCCAGCACGTCATGGTTCAGGAACACAGATACGCAGTATTTT; CDR3 protein: CASTSWFRNTDTQYF
D gene: .; V gene: TRBV10-3; J gene: TRBJ2-3; clone size: .; CDR3 DNA: TGTGCCATCGGTGATTCCGGTAGCAGGGCAGATACGCAGTATTTT; CDR3 protein: CAIGDSGSRADTQYF
D gene: TRBD1; V gene: TRBV2; J gene: TRBJ2-5; clone size: .; CDR3 DNA: TGTGCCAGCTCGTTCCAAGGGGGCAGCCAAGAGACCCAGTACTTC; CDR3 protein: CASSFQGGSQETQYF
D gene: TRBD1; V gene: TRBV29-1; J gene: TRBJ1-5; clone size: .; CDR3 DNA: TGCAGCGCTGGGACAGGAGATCAGCCCCAGCATTTT; CDR3 protein: CSAGTGDQPQHF
D gene: .; V gene: TRBV5-1; J gene: TRBJ1-1; clone size: .; CDR3 DNA: TGCGCCAGCAGTAGCAAGAACACTGAAGCTTTCTTT; CDR3 protein: CASSSKNTEAFF